A single sample gave rise to the 29 T cell receptor beta chains below, sequenced in a study of cytomegalovirus exposure and HLA in healthy donors. Amplification used 60 Vbeta primers and 13 Jbeta primers. Profiled with immunoSEQ multiplex PCR; TCRdb holds only in-frame clones, not every one. Altogether about 160,000 clones are present, about four fifths being singletons, with the ten largest covering approximately 7%. Sequencing was performed on PBMCs. These receptors came from a woman aged 25 to 45 in good health and CMV-seropositive.

This sequence joins TRBV11-3 and TRBJ2-5, with 7 nucleotides matching TRBD1. V trimming: 5 bases; J trimming: 2 bases; junction bases outside the gene matches: 5. This CDR3 has 14 residues. CDR1 and CDR2 from the germline V gene are SGHNT and YENEEA. CDR3 protein: CASSEPGQQETQYF. Here the CDR3 DNA reads TGTGCCAGCAGCGAACCGGGACAGCAAGAGACCCAGTACTTC.

The V and J genes are TRBV18 and TRBJ2-5, with 13 bases that match TRBD2. V lost 0 bases, J lost 5 bases, and 3 bases stayed unmatched. Germline V gives CDR1 KGHSH, CDR2 LQKENI. This CDR3 has 16 residues. The CDR3 nucleotides are TGTGCCAGCTCACCACCCGGGACTAGCGGGGTCGAGACCCAGTACTTC. Its translation: CASSPPGTSGVETQYF.

Remarks on this clone: In the same sample, other DNA sequences code for this CDR3. The genes are TRBV4-3 and TRBJ1-2; 10 bases line up with TRBD1. Germline CDR1 is LGHNA and CDR2 is YSLEER. This CDR3 region has 15 residues. J gave up 5 bases and V 1 base, and 4 bases lay outside the gene matches. The CDR3 region has the DNA TGCGCCAGCAGCCAAGCGACAGGGGGCGCATATGGCTACACCTTC. Translation: CASSQATGGAYGYTF.

This clone was picked up a small number of times. This chain links TRBV19 with TRBJ2-1, with D maybe TRBD2 (6 bases). Germline CDR1 is LNHDA and CDR2 is SQIVND (reference sequence). V was cut by 11 bases and J by 0 bases, with 8 bases left in between. The CDR3 covers 12 residues. The CDR3 spells CASTSSYNEQFF. The CDR3 nucleotides read TGTGCCTCGACTAGCTCCTACAATGAGCAGTTCTTC.

This chain links TRBV19 with TRBJ1-2, with a weak D call TRBD1 (6 bases). The V gene's germline CDR1 is LNHDA and CDR2 SQIVND (reference sequence). This CDR3 is built from 14 residues. V was shortened by 3 bases and J by 5 bases, with 13 bases between the two germline ends. The CDR3 nucleotides read TGTGCCAGTAGTATGGGCAGGGGAGATTATGGCTACACCTTC. Its protein is CASSMGRGDYGYTF.

The genes are TRBV9 and TRBJ2-5, with D maybe TRBD2 (5 bases). In germline, CDR1 is SGDLS, CDR2 YYNGEE. Deletions cut 3 bases from V and 2 bases from J, with 11 bases between. The CDR3 sequence is 14 residues long. CDR3 residues: CASSAYGEQETQYF. The CDR3 coding sequence is TGTGCCAGCAGCGCGTACGGGGAGCAAGAGACCCAGTACTTC.

The chain is built from TRBV7-6 and TRBJ2-5, with 9 bases that match TRBD1. The CDR3 has 13 amino acids. The junction had 1 base not matched to a gene; V was cut back by 5 bases and J by 3 bases. CDR1 is SGHVS, CDR2 FNYEAQ, per germline. CDR3 sequence: CASSRDREETQYF. The CDR3 DNA is TGTGCCAGCAGCCGGGACAGGGAAGAGACCCAGTACTTC. The entire variable domain, with the rest obtained from reference TRBV7-6 and TRBJ2-5, is as follows: GAGVSQSPRYKVTKRGQDVALRCDPISGHVSLYWYRQALGQGPEFLTYFNYEAQQDKSGLPNDRFSAERPEGSISTLTIQRTEQRDSAMYRCASSRDREETQYFGPGTRLLVL.

DNA for the CDR3: TGTGCCATCAGTATAGACAGGGTGGACACTGAAGCTTTCTTT. Translating gives CAISIDRVDTEAFF. The V gene is TRBV10-3, the J gene TRBJ1-1; TRBD1 matches 7 bases. From germline, CDR1 is ENHRY and CDR2 SYGVKD. There are 14 residues in the CDR3. The V segment lost 5 bases and the J segment 3 bases; nucleotides outside the gene matches: 6.

The chain carries TRBV6-6 and TRBJ1-2; TRBD1 agrees at 11 bases. Germline CDR1 MNHNY, CDR2 SVGAGI (reference sequence). The CDR3 is 16 residues long. The trim removed 4 bases at V and 6 bases at J, leaving 10 bases unmatched. The CDR3 region has the DNA TGTGCCAGCAGTTTTACGGTCTCGGGACAGGGGGATGGCTACACCTTC. This translates into CASSFTVSGQGDGYTF.

CDR3 sequence reads: CASKRTAQSNQPQHF. CDR3 nucleotides: TGTGCCAGCAAGCGGACAGCCCAGAGCAATCAGCCCCAGCATTTT. This chain links TRBV27 with TRBJ1-5, with a weak D call TRBD1 (6 bases). Germline V gene sequence: CDR1 MNHEY, CDR2 SMNVEV (reference sequence). V was cut by 7 bases and J by 1 base, with 14 bases left in between. CDR3 length: 15 amino acids.

This chain uses TRBV5-1 with TRBJ2-5, with TRBD2 matching over 10 bases. The CDR3 sequence is 20 residues long. The V and J ends lost 7 bases and 3 bases, in that order; junction bases with no gene match: 24. From germline, CDR1 is SGHRS and CDR2 YFSETQ. The CDR3 region has the DNA TGCGCCAGCCCCTACCAAGATATACTAGCGGGGTTGCAGGTAGAAGAGACCCAGTACTTC. It yields the protein CASPYQDILAGLQVEETQYF.

This clone was seen more than once but under ten times. The chain couples TRBV5-5 to TRBJ1-1, with D possibly being TRBD1 (5 bases). There are 14 residues in the CDR3. Germline assignment: CDR1 SGHKS and CDR2 YYEKEE (reference sequence). The V and J ends lost 5 bases and 1 base respectively, with 12 bases between them. CDR3: CASRLGGSNTEAFF. In nucleotides, the CDR3 is TGTGCCAGCAGACTGGGGGGATCGAACACTGAAGCTTTCTTT.

J is TRBJ1-2 and V is TRBV28; 7 bases agree with TRBD1. The CDR3 loop spans 13 amino acids. The V gene's germline CDR1 is MDHEN and CDR2 SYDVKM. Trimming took 6 bases from V and 5 from J; bases not matched to a gene: 6. DNA of the CDR3: TGTGCCAGCAGGCCCGGGACAGAGTATGGCTACACCTTC. This encodes CASRPGTEYGYTF.

The chain recombines TRBV11-1 with TRBJ2-7; a possible D gene is TRBD1 (6 bases). CDR3 length: 14 residues. Trimming shortened V by 5 bases and J by 2 bases, and 13 bases separated the two germline ends. The V gene's germline CDR1 is SGHAT and CDR2 FQDESV (reference sequence). This chain's CDR3 is CASSNRDRTYEQYF. DNA for the CDR3: TGTGCCAGCAGCAACCGCGACAGGACCTACGAGCAGTACTTC.

V is TRBV4-2 and J is TRBJ1-2; 10 bases are a match to TRBD1. The CDR3 has 14 amino acids. V lost 7 bases and J lost 6; bases outside the gene matches: 8. CDR1 LGHNA and CDR2 YNFKEQ come from the germline V gene. The CDR3 DNA is TGTGCCAGCACCCGGGACAGGGGTTTAGATGGCTACACCTTC. Its protein is CASTRDRGLDGYTF.

This clone was observed once. The V gene is TRBV7-6, the J gene TRBJ2-2; 14 positions match TRBD2. The J segment lost 5 bases and the V segment lost 1 base, leaving 6 bases of the junction unmatched. The CDR3 totals 18 residues. CDR1 is SGHVS and CDR2 is FNYEAQ in the germline V gene. The CDR3 region is CASSLGLAGGPRTGELFF. In DNA, the CDR3 is TGTGCCAGCAGCTTAGGACTAGCGGGGGGGCCGAGGACCGGGGAGCTGTTTTTT.

This clone was observed a single time. V gene TRBV13 combines with J gene TRBJ2-1; 8 positions agree with TRBD2. With 5 bases clipped from V and 1 base from J, the junction kept 10 bases outside the gene matches. CDR3 length equals 17 residues. Germline V gene data show CDR1 as PRHDT and CDR2 as FYEKMQ (reference sequence). CDR3 nucleotides: TGTGCCAGCAGCCCCGCCGGCGGGGGGCTTTCCTACAATGAGCAGTTCTTC. Residues: CASSPAGGGLSYNEQFF.

This chain connects TRBV6-6 to TRBJ1-2; 7 bases are a match to TRBD1. Germline assignment: CDR1 MNHNY and CDR2 SVGAGI (reference sequence). This CDR3 contains 15 residues. V gave up 5 bases and J gave up 6 bases; unmatched junction bases: 12. As DNA, the CDR3 is TGTGCCAGCAGTCTTGGAGGAGGGGGCCAGAATGGCTACACCTTC. It specifies CASSLGGGGQNGYTF.

This rearrangement joins TRBV4-3 to TRBJ2-1, with D maybe TRBD1 (5 bases). The CDR3 spans 16 residues. CDR1 is LGHNA, CDR2 YSLEER, per germline. Trimming cost V 0 bases and J 2 bases, with 11 bases left between them. Written as DNA, the CDR3 is TGCGCCAGCAGCCAAGAGGGCAGGGCTCCCTACAATGAGCAGTTCTTC. Its translation: CASSQEGRAPYNEQFF.

In this sample, this clone turned up a few times. The chain recombines TRBV4-3 with TRBJ1-6, with D tentatively TRBD1 (5 bases). Trimming pared 0 bases from V and 8 bases from J, leaving 20 bases between. Germline CDR1 is LGHNA and CDR2 is YSLEER. The CDR3 totals 18 residues. The CDR3, as DNA: TGCGCCAGCAGCCAAGAGATTTTGGGTGGGGGGTTGGATTCACCCCTCCACTTT. Translation: CASSQEILGGGLDSPLHF.

This chain connects TRBV4-2 to TRBJ2-1, with TRBD2 matching over 14 bases. V was clipped by 4 bases and J by 12 bases; unmatched bases: 5. Germline CDR1 is LGHNA and CDR2 is YNFKEQ. The CDR3 covers 14 residues. CDR3 residues: CASSPGTSGGLQFF. Here the CDR3 DNA reads TGTGCCAGCAGCCCCGGGACTAGCGGGGGTTTGCAGTTCTTC.

This chain joins TRBV25-1 and TRBJ2-7; D possibly corresponds to TRBD2 (7 bases). The V end was cut by 4 bases, the J end by 1 base, with 14 bases between. CDR3 length: 15 amino acids. CDR1 MGHDK and CDR2 SYGVNS come from the germline V gene. The CDR3 bases are TGTGCCAGCAGTGGGGGGGGGCCAGGATCCTACGAGCAGTACTTC. The encoded protein is CASSGGGPGSYEQYF.

V gene TRBV5-1 combines with J gene TRBJ2-7, with 9 bases matching TRBD1. This CDR3 is 14 amino acids long. The V gene end was trimmed by 4 bases and the J gene end by 2 bases; junction bases not matched to a gene: 4. The V gene's germline CDR1 is SGHRS and CDR2 YFSETQ. This CDR3 reads CASSDGTGPYEQYF. As DNA, the CDR3 is TGCGCCAGCAGCGACGGGACAGGGCCCTACGAGCAGTACTTC. The full variable domain, in which reference TRBV5-1 and TRBJ2-7 provide the parts outside the CDR3, is KAGVTQTPRYLIKTRGQQVTLSCSPISGHRSVSWYQQTPGQGLQFLFEYFSETQRNKGNFPGRFSGRQFSNSRSEMNVSTLELGDSALYLCASSDGTGPYEQYFGPGTRLTVT.

The chain is built from TRBV18 and TRBJ1-2, with D perhaps matching TRBD1 (5 bases). V shed 5 bases and J shed 0 bases, with 13 bases lying between them. The CDR3 runs 15 residues. Per the germline V gene, CDR1 is KGHSH and CDR2 is LQKENI. CDR3 sequence: CASSAADRSNYGYTF. CDR3 nucleotide sequence: TGTGCCAGCTCAGCAGCCGACAGATCTAACTATGGCTACACCTTC.

The chain combines TRBV7-7 with TRBJ2-5, with 12 bases identical to TRBD2. V shed 3 bases and J 5 bases; nucleotides not matched to a gene: 10. Germline CDR1 is SSHAT and CDR2 is FNYEAQ (reference sequence). CDR3 size: 17 residues. The CDR3 region has the DNA TGTGCCAGCAGCTTCGGGAGGACTAGCGGGAAACTGGAGACCCAGTACTTC. Its translation: CASSFGRTSGKLETQYF.

The chain links TRBV7-9 to TRBJ1-1, with D possibly matching TRBD1 (5 bases). The germline V and J ends were trimmed by 3 bases and 0 bases, with 11 bases remaining between them. Germline-derived CDR1 and CDR2 are SEHNR and FQNEAQ (reference sequence). The CDR3 covers 15 residues. As DNA, the CDR3 is TGTGCCAGCAGCTTTATCCTCAGGGTGAACACTGAAGCTTTCTTT. This translates into CASSFILRVNTEAFF.

CDR3 bases: TGTGCCAGCAGTGAACTGGGACAGGTTCTCAATCAGCCCCAGCATTTT. This gives the protein CASSELGQVLNQPQHF. The rearrangement links TRBV6-1 to TRBJ1-5, with 8 bases that match TRBD1. J gave up 3 bases and V 2 bases, and 6 bases lay outside the gene matches. The germline V gene has CDR1 MNHNS and CDR2 SASEGT. CDR3 length: 16 amino acids.

The chain carries TRBV6-5 and TRBJ1-5, with D uncertain. CDR1 is MNHEY, CDR2 SVGAGI, per germline. V was pared by 6 bases and J by 0 bases, with 9 bases between. The CDR3 has 14 amino acids. The DNA of the CDR3 is TGTGCCAGCAGCCCAACATATAGCAATCAGCCCCAGCATTTT. It specifies CASSPTYSNQPQHF.

This chain joins TRBV12-5 and TRBJ1-6, with D possibly being TRBD1 (6 bases). The germline gives CDR1 LGHNT, CDR2 FRNRAP. This CDR3 has 15 amino acids. With 6 bases removed from V and 8 bases from J, the gap between germline ends came to 17 bases. CDR3: CASGAQGPSDSPLHF. CDR3 bases: TGTGCTAGTGGCGCACAGGGTCCCTCGGATTCACCCCTCCACTTT.